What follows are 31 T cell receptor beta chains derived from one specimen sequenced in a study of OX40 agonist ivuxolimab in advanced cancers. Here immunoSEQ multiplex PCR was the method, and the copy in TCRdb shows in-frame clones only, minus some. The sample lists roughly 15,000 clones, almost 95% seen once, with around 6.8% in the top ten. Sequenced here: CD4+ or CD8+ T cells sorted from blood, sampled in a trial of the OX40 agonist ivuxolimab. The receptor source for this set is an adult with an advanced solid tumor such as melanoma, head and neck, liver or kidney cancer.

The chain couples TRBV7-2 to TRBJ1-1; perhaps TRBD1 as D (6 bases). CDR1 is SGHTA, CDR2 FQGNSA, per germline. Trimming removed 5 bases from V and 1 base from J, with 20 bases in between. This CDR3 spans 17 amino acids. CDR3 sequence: CASSTGATDAWNTEAFF. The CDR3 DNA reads TGTGCCAGCAGCACGGGGGCGACGGACGCGTGGAACACTGAAGCTTTCTTT.

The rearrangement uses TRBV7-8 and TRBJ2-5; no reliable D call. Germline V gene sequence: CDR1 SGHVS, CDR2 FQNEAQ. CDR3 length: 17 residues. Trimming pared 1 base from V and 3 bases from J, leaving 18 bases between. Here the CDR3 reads CASSLGPAPHPEETQYF. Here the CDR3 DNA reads TGTGCCAGCAGCTTAGGGCCCGCCCCGCATCCGGAAGAGACCCAGTACTTC.

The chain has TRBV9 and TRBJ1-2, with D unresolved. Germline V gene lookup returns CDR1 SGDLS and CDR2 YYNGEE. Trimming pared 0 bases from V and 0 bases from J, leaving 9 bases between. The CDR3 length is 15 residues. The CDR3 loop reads CASSVGVAANYGYTF. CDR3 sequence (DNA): TGTGCCAGCAGCGTAGGGGTTGCAGCTAACTATGGCTACACCTTC.

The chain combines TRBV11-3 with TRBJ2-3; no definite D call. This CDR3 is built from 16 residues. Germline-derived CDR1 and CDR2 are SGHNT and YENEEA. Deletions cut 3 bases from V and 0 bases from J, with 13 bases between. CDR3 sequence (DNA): TGTGCCAGCAGCTTTAAGGGTGCGTGGAGCACAGATACGCAGTATTTT. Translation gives CASSFKGAWSTDTQYF.

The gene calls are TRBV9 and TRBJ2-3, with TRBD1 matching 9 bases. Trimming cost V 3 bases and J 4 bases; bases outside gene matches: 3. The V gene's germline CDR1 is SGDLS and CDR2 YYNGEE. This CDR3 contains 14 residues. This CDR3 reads CASSEGQGPDTQYF. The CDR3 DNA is TGTGCCAGCAGCGAAGGACAGGGGCCAGATACGCAGTATTTT. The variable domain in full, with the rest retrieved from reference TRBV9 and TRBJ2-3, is DSGVTQTPKHLITATGQRVTLRCSPRSGDLSVYWYQQSLDQGLQFLIQYYNGEERAKGNILERFSAQQFPDLHSELNLSSLELGDSALYFCASSEGQGPDTQYFGPGTRLTVL.

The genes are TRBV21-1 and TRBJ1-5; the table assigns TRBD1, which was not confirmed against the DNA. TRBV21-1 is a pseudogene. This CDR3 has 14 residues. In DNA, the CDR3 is TGTGCCAGCAGCATTCCCAACAGGGGCCAGCCCCAGCATTTT. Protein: CASSIPNRGQPQHF.

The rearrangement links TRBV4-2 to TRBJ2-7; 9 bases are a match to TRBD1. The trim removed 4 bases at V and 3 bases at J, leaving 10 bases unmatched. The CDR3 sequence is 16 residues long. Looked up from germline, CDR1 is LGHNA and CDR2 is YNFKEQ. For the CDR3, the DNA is TGTGCCAGCAGCCCGAGACAGGGGGGGATCGACTACGAGCAGTACTTC. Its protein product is CASSPRQGGIDYEQYF.

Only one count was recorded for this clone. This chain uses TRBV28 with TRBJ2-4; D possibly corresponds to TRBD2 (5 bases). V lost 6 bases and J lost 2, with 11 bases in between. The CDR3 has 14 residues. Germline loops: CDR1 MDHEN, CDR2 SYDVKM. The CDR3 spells CASRKRETKNIQYF. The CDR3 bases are TGTGCCAGCAGGAAGAGGGAAACCAAAAACATTCAGTACTTC.

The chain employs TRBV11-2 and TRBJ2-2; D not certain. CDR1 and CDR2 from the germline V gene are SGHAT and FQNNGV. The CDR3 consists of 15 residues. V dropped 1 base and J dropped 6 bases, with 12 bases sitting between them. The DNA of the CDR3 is TGTGCCAGCAGCTTAGCACGGCCGTCCCCCGGGGAGCTGTTTTTT. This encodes CASSLARPSPGELFF.

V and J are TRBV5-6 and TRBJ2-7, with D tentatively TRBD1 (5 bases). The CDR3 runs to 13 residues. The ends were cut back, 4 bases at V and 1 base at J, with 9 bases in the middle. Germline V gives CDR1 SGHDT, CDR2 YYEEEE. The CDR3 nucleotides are TGTGCCAGCAGCCCAAGGGGTTCCTACGAGCAGTACTTC. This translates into CASSPRGSYEQYF.

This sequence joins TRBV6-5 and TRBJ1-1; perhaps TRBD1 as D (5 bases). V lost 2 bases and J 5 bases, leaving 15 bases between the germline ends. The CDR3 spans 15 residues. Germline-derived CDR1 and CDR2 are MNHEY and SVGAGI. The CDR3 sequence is CASSYRQGGYTEAFF. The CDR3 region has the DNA TGTGCCAGCAGTTACCGGCAGGGAGGATATACTGAAGCTTTCTTT.

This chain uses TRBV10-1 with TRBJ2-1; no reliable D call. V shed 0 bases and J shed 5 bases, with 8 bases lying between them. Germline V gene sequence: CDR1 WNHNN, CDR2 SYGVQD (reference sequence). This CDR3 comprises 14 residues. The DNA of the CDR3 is TGCGCCAGCAGTGAGTCTGGCTATAACAATGAGCAGTTCTTC. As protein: CASSESGYNNEQFF.

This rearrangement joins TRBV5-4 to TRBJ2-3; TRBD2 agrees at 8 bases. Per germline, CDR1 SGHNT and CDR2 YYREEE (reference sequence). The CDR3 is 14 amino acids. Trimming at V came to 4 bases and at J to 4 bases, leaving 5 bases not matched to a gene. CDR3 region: CASSRATSADTQYF. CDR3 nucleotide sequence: TGTGCCAGCAGCCGGGCGACTAGCGCAGATACGCAGTATTTT.

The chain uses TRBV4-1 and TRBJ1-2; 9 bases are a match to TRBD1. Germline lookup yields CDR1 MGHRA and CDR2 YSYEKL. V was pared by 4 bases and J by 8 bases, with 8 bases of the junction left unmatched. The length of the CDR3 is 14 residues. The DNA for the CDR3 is TGCGCCAGCAGCCCCGGGACAGGGCCAAGGGGCTACACCTTC. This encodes CASSPGTGPRGYTF.

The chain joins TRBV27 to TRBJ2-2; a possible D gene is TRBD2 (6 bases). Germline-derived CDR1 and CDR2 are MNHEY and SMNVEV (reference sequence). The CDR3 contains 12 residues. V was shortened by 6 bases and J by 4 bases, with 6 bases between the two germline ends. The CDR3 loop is CASSGGTGELFF. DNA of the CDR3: TGTGCCAGCAGCGGGGGCACCGGGGAGCTGTTTTTT.

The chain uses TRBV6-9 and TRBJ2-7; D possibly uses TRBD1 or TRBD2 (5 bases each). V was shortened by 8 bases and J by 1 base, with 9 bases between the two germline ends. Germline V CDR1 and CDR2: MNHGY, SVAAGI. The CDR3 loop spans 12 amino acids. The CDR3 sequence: CASGGWSYEQYF. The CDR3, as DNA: TGTGCCAGCGGGGGATGGTCCTACGAGCAGTACTTC.

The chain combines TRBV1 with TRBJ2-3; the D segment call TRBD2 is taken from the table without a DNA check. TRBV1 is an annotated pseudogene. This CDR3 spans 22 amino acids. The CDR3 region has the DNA TGCACCAGCAGCCAAGACCCCGACACCTCTAGCGGGAGACGACCAAGCACAGATACGCAGTATTTT. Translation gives CTSSQDPDTSSGRRPSTDTQYF.

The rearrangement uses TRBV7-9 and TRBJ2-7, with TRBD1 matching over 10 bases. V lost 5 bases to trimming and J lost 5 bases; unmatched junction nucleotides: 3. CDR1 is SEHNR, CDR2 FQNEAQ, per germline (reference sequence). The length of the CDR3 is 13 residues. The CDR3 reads CASSPGTGDEQYF. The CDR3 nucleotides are TGTGCCAGCAGCCCCGGGACAGGGGACGAGCAGTACTTC.

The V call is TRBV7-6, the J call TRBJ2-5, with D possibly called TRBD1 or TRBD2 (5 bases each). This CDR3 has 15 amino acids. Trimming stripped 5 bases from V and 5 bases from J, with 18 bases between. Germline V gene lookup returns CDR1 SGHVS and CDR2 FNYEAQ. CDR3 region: CASSPQRPPGETQYF. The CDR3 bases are TGTGCCAGCAGCCCCCAGCGGCCCCCAGGGGAGACCCAGTACTTC.

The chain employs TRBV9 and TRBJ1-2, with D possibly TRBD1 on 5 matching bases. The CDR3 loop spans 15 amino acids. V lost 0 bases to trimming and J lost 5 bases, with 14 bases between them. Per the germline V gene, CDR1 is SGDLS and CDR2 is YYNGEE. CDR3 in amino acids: CASSVGQGGWYGYTF. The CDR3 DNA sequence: TGTGCCAGCAGCGTAGGGCAGGGCGGTTGGTATGGCTACACCTTC. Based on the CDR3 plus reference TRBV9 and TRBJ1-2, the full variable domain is DSGVTQTPKHLITATGQRVTLRCSPRSGDLSVYWYQQSLDQGLQFLIQYYNGEERAKGNILERFSAQQFPDLHSELNLSSLELGDSALYFCASSVGQGGWYGYTFGSGTRLTVV.

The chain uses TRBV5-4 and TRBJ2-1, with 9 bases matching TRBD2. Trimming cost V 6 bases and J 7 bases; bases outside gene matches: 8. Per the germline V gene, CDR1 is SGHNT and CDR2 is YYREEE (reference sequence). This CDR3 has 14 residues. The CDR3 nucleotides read TGTGCCAGCATCAGCGGGGGGCCTGGGAATGAGCAGTTCTTC. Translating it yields CASISGGPGNEQFF.

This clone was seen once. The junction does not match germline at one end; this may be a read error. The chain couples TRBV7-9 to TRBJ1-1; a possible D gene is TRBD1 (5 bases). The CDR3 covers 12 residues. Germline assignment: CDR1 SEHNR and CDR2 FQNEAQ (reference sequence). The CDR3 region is CASSLRGADAFF. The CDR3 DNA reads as TGTGCCAGCAGCTTAAGGGGAGCTGACGCTTTCTTT.

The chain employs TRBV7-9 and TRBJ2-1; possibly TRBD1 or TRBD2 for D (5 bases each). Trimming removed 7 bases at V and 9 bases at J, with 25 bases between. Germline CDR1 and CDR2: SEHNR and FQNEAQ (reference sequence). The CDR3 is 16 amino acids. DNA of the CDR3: TGTGCCAGCACTAGAGAGGTTGGGGTACCGGGGCGTGAGCAGTTCTTC. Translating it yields CASTREVGVPGREQFF.

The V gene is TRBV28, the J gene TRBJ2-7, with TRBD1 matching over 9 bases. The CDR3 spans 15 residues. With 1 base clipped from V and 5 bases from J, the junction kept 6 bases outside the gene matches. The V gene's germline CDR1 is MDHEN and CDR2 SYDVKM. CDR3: CASSLLSTGGHEQYF. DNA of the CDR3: TGTGCCAGCAGTTTATTGTCCACAGGGGGCCACGAGCAGTACTTC.

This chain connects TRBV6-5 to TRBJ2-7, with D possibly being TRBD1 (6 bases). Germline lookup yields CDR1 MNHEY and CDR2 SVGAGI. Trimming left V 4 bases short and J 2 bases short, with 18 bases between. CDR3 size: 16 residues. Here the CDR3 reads CASSFSLTGLTYEQYF. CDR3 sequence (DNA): TGTGCCAGCAGTTTCAGTTTGACAGGCCTTACCTACGAGCAGTACTTC.

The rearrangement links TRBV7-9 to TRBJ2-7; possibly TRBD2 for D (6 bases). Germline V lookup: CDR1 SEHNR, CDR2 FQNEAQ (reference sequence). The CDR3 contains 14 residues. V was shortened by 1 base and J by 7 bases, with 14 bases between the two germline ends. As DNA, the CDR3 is TGTGCCAGCAGCTTAGGGGGAGGCCGGAGGGAGCAGTACTTC. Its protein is CASSLGGGRREQYF.

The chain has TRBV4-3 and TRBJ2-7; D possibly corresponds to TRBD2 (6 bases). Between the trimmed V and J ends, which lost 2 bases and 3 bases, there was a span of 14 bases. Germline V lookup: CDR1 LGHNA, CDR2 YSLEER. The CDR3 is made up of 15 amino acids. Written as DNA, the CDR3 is TGCGCCAGCAGCCAACTGGCGGGACTTGTCTACGAGCAGTACTTC. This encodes CASSQLAGLVYEQYF.

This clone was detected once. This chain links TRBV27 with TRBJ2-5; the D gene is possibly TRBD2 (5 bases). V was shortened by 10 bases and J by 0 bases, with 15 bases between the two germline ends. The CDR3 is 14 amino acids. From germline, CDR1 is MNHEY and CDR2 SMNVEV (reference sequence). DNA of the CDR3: TGTGCCACCAAAGCGGACTGGGACCAAGAGACCCAGTACTTC. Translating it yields CATKADWDQETQYF.

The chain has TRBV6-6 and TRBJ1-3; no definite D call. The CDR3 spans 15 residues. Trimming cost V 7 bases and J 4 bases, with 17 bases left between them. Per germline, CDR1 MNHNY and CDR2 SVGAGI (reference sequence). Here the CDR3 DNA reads TGTGCCAGCATCGAAGGGTCGTACGGCGGAAACACCATATATTTT. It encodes CASIEGSYGGNTIYF.

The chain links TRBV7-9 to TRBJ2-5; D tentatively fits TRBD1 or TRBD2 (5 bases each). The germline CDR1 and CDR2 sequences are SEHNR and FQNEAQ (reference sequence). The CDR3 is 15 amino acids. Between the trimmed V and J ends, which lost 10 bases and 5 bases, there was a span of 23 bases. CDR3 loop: CATPHSEGPGETQYF. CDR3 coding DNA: TGTGCCACCCCCCATTCAGAGGGTCCAGGGGAGACCCAGTACTTC.

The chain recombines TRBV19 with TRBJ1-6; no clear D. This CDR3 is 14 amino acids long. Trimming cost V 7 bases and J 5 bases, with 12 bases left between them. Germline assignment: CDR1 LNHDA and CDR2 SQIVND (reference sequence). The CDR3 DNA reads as TGTGCCAGTAAGAATCGGGGAAATAATTCACCCCTCCACTTT. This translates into CASKNRGNNSPLHF.